This T cell receptor beta chain emerged from a study of cytomegalovirus exposure and HLA in healthy donors. Turning to the study itself: As an earlier analysis found, 180 million or so T cells yielded about 120 million unique TCR beta sequences.

Germline V lookup: CDR1 SQVTM, CDR2 ANQGSEA. Trimming cost V 7 bases and J 3 bases, with 13 bases left between them. This CDR3 contains 13 residues. Primers: 60 Vbeta forward and 13 Jbeta reverse. Sequencing was performed with immunoSEQ multiplex PCR; in TCRdb, only in-frame clones are kept and a portion is missing. The sample shows about 200,000 clones, 80% to 85% of them seen only once. The sequencing input was PBMCs. The TCR comes from a woman aged 18-29 years in good health and CMV-seronegative. The chain couples TRBV29-1 to TRBJ2-1, with D tentatively TRBD2 (6 bases). The CDR3 DNA is TGCAGCGCTCTAGCGACAAACTACAATGAGCAGTTCTTC. It translates to CSALATNYNEQFF.